The entry that follows covers one T cell receptor (beta chain) sequence. Source study methods: Amplification of reference gene primers was used by the study to estimate nucleated cell counts. Only in-frame clones appear in the TCRdb table, and some are missing; sequencing was by immunoSEQ multiplex PCR. V, J and clone size reflect that table, while D and trimming were determined from the DNA. The data contain more than 95,000 clones, around 87% of them seen just once; the ten biggest clones take up roughly 14%. This CDR3 has 12 residues. Trimming took 9 bases from V and 4 from J; bases not matched to a gene: 2. The data derive from a study of blood T cell repertoires in COVID-19. Study context: The United States, Italy and Spain were the sources of the acute and convalescent COVID-19 samples. The analysed material was cDNA or gDNA that came from T cells, B-cell-depleted T cells, or PBMCs.

The sequenced sample consisted of peripheral blood. This clonotype originated in a man aged 45-60 years with acute or convalescent COVID-19. The J gene is TRBJ2-7, the V gene TRBV12-3 or TRBV12-4; TRBD2 matches at 11 bases. The CDR3 DNA reads as TGTGCCAGTACTAGCGGGAGTTACGAGCAGTACTTC. This codes for CASTSGSYEQYF.